This entry lists 11 T cell receptor beta chains sequenced from one sample in a study of vaccination and CD4 T cells after COVID-19 (dated by TCRdb to 2021 to 2024). Library preparation employed PCR. Sequencing took place on an Illumina iSeq 100. TCR sequencing of DNA from cultured CD4+ T cells used the Oncomine TCR Beta short-read assay at the Johns Hopkins FTIC core. The QIAamp micro DNA kit was used to extract genomic DNA from the cultured CD4+ T cells. Clones were called with MiXCR by TCRdb after fastp trimmed the public reads at Q25, and only in-frame beta chains were retained. Merged by CDR3 protein, the rows form single entries marked with the most common genes and DNA. Across this sample there are about 6,800 distinct CDR3 sequences, with around a third seen only once. About a third of the sample belongs to the ten largest clones. No antigen has been identified for these receptors. The treatment or condition label, as the study defines it: roughly nine-day PBMC culture with coronavirus spike peptide pools or control peptides (ViraFEST assay). CD4+ T cells from unexposed donors were collected before the COVID-19 pandemic (2011-2018).

Sequenced: CD4+ T cells from blood, cultured in vitro. Every receptor here comes from a human donor in good health.

The chain recombines TRBV28 with TRBJ2-2; D call uncertain. V lost 6 bases to trimming and J lost 4 bases, with 6 bases between them. CDR1 is MDHEN and CDR2 is SYDVKM in the germline V gene. The CDR3 has 12 residues. This chain's CDR3 is CASRPPTGELFF. CDR3 nucleotides: TGTGCCAGCAGACCCCCCACCGGGGAGCTGTTTTTT. Full variable domain (remainder filled in from reference TRBV28 and TRBJ2-2): DVKVTQSSRYLVKRTGEKVFLECVQDMDHENMFWYRQDPGLGLRLIYFSYDVKMKEKGDIPEGYSVSREKKERFSLILESASTNQTSMYLCASRPPTGELFFGEGSRLTVL.

The chain has TRBV11-2 and TRBJ1-1; the D is unclear. The CDR3 is 15 amino acids. The V end lost 0 bases, the J end lost 10 bases, and 18 bases lay between the germline ends. Germline CDR1 is SGHAT and CDR2 is FQNNGV. CDR3 sequence: CASSLEGIGNFRAFF. The CDR3 coding sequence is TGTGCCAGCAGCTTAGAGGGCATCGGTAATTTTCGAGCTTTCTTT.

This clonotype has more than one count but fewer than ten. This chain connects TRBV5-4 to TRBJ2-5; D may be TRBD1 or TRBD2 (5 bases each). Trimming cost V 5 bases and J 9 bases, with 17 bases left between them. Per germline, CDR1 SGHNT and CDR2 YYREEE (reference sequence). This CDR3 comprises 13 residues. CDR3 sequence (DNA): TGTGCCAGCAGTCGGGACGGCTCAGTGGCCCAGTACTTC. Amino acids: CASSRDGSVAQYF.

This clonotype was seen a few times. Here the CDR3 reads CASRGRGANTEAFF. The CDR3 DNA reads TGCGCCAGCAGGGGCAGGGGTGCGAACACTGAAGCTTTCTTT. The genes are TRBV10-2 and TRBJ1-1, with D perhaps matching TRBD1 (6 bases). Per the germline V gene, CDR1 is WSHSY and CDR2 is SAAADI. The CDR3 has 14 residues. With 6 bases removed from V and 1 base from J, the gap between germline ends came to 12 bases.

The V call is TRBV20-1, the J call TRBJ1-2; 10 bases are a match to TRBD1. The ends lost 6 bases at V and 6 bases at J; junction bases unmatched: 4. The CDR3 runs to 12 residues. Germline lookup yields CDR1 DFQATT and CDR2 SNEGSKA (reference sequence). CDR3 bases: TGCAGTGCCAAGGACAGGGGGGATGGCTACACCTTC. This sequence encodes CSAKDRGDGYTF.

The chain combines TRBV14 with TRBJ2-5, with unresolved D. The CDR3 extends over 13 amino acids. CDR1 and CDR2 (germline): SGHDN, FVKESK. V was clipped by 2 bases and J by 9 bases, with 13 bases between them. As DNA, the CDR3 is TGTGCCAGCAGCCAAACGGGCCCATTTCCCCAGTACTTC. Residues: CASSQTGPFPQYF.

The chain couples TRBV28 to TRBJ1-5, with 7 bases fitting TRBD1. This CDR3 spans 14 amino acids. Germline V gene lookup returns CDR1 MDHEN and CDR2 SYDVKM. J lost 7 bases, V lost 5 bases, and 8 bases had no gene match. The CDR3 DNA reads TGTGCCAGCAGTCCCTTGGACAGGAGGCAGCCCCAGCATTTT. Amino acids: CASSPLDRRQPQHF.

This clonotype has only a few counts. The chain is built from TRBV7-3 and TRBJ1-1; perhaps TRBD1 as D (6 bases). Germline V gives CDR1 SGHTA, CDR2 FQGTGA. Trimming left V 5 bases short and J 10 bases short, with 20 bases between. The CDR3 consists of 14 residues. Here the CDR3 DNA reads TGTGCCAGCAGCCTCCGGGACAATAAGGAGGGAGCTTTCTTT. Residues: CASSLRDNKEGAFF.

This clonotype has more than one count but fewer than ten. The chain is built from TRBV20-1 and TRBJ2-3; D is possibly TRBD1 (6 bases). Germline V gene data show CDR1 as DFQATT and CDR2 as SNEGSKA (reference sequence). This CDR3 has 12 residues. Trimming removed 7 bases at V and 5 bases at J, with 13 bases between. In DNA, the CDR3 is TGCAGTGTACAGGGTACGTTAGATACGCAGTATTTT. It codes for CSVQGTLDTQYF.

In its sample, this clonotype was seen a few times. V is TRBV5-1 and J is TRBJ1-6; D possibly corresponds to TRBD1 (5 bases). Trimming cost V 1 base and J 10 bases, with 12 bases left between them. This CDR3 is 14 amino acids long. Germline V gives CDR1 SGHRS, CDR2 YFSETQ. The CDR3 coding sequence is TGCGCCAGCAGCTTGTCCAGGGTTGGATCACCCCTCCACTTT. Encoded protein: CASSLSRVGSPLHF.

The chain couples TRBV7-2 to TRBJ1-3; unclear D gene. The CDR3 covers 15 residues. In germline, CDR1 is SGHTA, CDR2 FQGNSA. Trimming cost V 2 bases and J 0 bases, with 8 bases left between them. CDR3 DNA: TGTGCCAGCAGCTTATGGGAGGGCTCTGGAAACACCATATATTTT. It codes for CASSLWEGSGNTIYF.